This T cell receptor (beta chain) was documented in a study of regulatory T cells in long-lasting Graves disease. Study-level background: Over 5 years of antithyroid drugs with positive TSH receptor antibodies was taken to mean persistent Graves' disease. The study, taken as a whole, reports: The study found TRBV28, TRBJ1-2 and TRBJ2-5 favored in persistent disease.

Sample time point: persistent/refractory GD, antithyroid drugs over 5 years with positive TRAb. After RNA was extracted from PBMCs, the TCR library was made from it. This CDR3 is 12 amino acids long. Germline CDR1 reads SEHNR; CDR2 reads FQNEAQ (reference sequence). The V segment lost 8 bases and the J segment 10 bases; nucleotides outside the gene matches: 6. Library construction for TCR beta used iRepertoire HTBI primers and Arm-PCR of CDR3 regions. Study processing details: Sequenced samples collectively carried under 75 TRBV and around 15 TRBJ segments. TCRdb called the multiplex PCR reads again in MiXCR, with one record for every CDR3 protein. What appears here as the V and J calls and clone size reflects TCRdb's work, not the paper's. The sample has 400,000 to 600,000 distinct CDR3 sequences, around a fifth seen once. In the case of this clonotype: Its antigen is undetermined.

The source material was peripheral blood mononuclear cells (PBMCs), sampled when the disease was refractory, from a patient treated with antithyroid drugs. The J gene is TRBJ1-1, the V gene TRBV7-9; 11 positions match TRBD1. The source of this sequence is a female donor with Graves disease. The CDR3 loop is CASGSGTGGAFF. Written as DNA, the CDR3 is TGTGCCAGCGGCTCTGGGACAGGGGGAGCTTTCTTT.